Listed here are 29 T cell receptor beta chains from one sample, sequenced in a study of T cells after posttransplantation cyclophosphamide. Cyclophosphamide on days +3 and +4 followed busulfan-fludarabine conditioning and a marrow graft. Produced via immunoSEQ multiplex PCR; TCRdb's table is partial and in-frame only. The table lists some 23,000 clones, with no singletons. The source material was PBMCs, sampled after allogeneic stem cell transplant with posttransplant cyclophosphamide. The receptor set was obtained from a male patient younger than 30 who received an allogeneic stem cell transplant from a related donor, was CMV-positive, and had no GVHD. A share of the T cells may be of graft donor origin.

This clone was counted ten times or more. The chain uses TRBV13 and TRBJ2-5; 9 positions agree with TRBD1. The V gene end was trimmed by 5 bases and the J gene end by 6 bases; junction bases not matched to a gene: 10. The CDR3 loop spans 15 amino acids. Germline V gives CDR1 PRHDT, CDR2 FYEKMQ (reference sequence). CDR3 sequence: CASSQPRTGVKTQYF. The CDR3 nucleotides are TGTGCCAGCAGCCAACCTAGGACAGGGGTGAAGACCCAGTACTTC.

This clone was detected ten times or more. This chain joins TRBV7-6 and TRBJ1-1; unclear D gene. V was shortened by 1 base and J by 0 bases, with 6 bases between the two germline ends. Germline CDR1 reads SGHVS; CDR2 reads FNYEAQ. CDR3 length equals 14 residues. CDR3 residues: CASSLGEMNTEAFF. DNA of the CDR3: TGTGCCAGCAGCTTAGGGGAGATGAACACTGAAGCTTTCTTT.

This clone was recorded many times. This chain links TRBV5-5 with TRBJ1-6; the D is unclear. The CDR3 is made up of 18 amino acids. Trimming left V 4 bases short and J 5 bases short, with 22 bases between. Germline CDR1 reads SGHKS; CDR2 reads YYEKEE (reference sequence). The CDR3, as DNA: TGTGCCAGCAGCCAGGTGGGAGGGCAAGCCCGAAATAATTCACCCCTCCACTTT. This translates into CASSQVGGQARNNSPLHF. Variable domain in full (rest from reference TRBV5-5 and TRBJ1-6): DAGVTQSPTHLIKTRGQQVTLRCSPISGHKSVSWYQQVLGQGPQFIFQYYEKEERGRGNFPDRFSARQFPNYSSELNVNALLLGDSALYLCASSQVGGQARNNSPLHFGNGTRLTVT.

In its sample, this clone was seen many times. In DNA, the CDR3 is TGTGCCAGCAGCTCCTTAGACAGGGACTATGGCTACACCTTC. Translated: CASSSLDRDYGYTF. The chain links TRBV7-9 to TRBJ1-2, with 7 bases fitting TRBD1. CDR1 SEHNR and CDR2 FQNEAQ come from the germline V gene (reference sequence). This CDR3 comprises 14 residues. V dropped 4 bases and J dropped 3; count of bases not matched to a gene: 5. The full variable domain, completed using reference TRBV7-9 and TRBJ1-2, is DTGVSQNPRHKITKRGQNVTFRCDPISEHNRLYWYRQTLGQGPEFLTYFQNEAQLEKSRLLSDRFSAERPKGSFSTLEIQRTEQGDSAMYLCASSSLDRDYGYTFGSGTRLTVV.

This clone has ten or more counts. The V call is TRBV19, the J call TRBJ1-6, with 9 bases lining up with TRBD1. The CDR3 has 14 amino acids. V gave up 5 bases and J gave up 9 bases; unmatched junction bases: 5. Per the germline V gene, CDR1 is LNHDA and CDR2 is SQIVND (reference sequence). CDR3 amino acids: CASSPGTGSSPLHF. The CDR3 DNA reads as TGTGCCAGTAGTCCCGGGACAGGGAGTTCACCCCTCCACTTT.

There are many counts of this clone. CDR3 in DNA: TGCGCCAGCAGCCATGCGGGAGAGTCCTACGAGCAGTACTTC. This sequence encodes CASSHAGESYEQYF. This sequence joins TRBV4-1 and TRBJ2-7, with TRBD2 identical over 7 bases. CDR1 MGHRA and CDR2 YSYEKL come from the germline V gene. V was pared by 3 bases and J by 1 base, with 3 bases of the junction left unmatched. The CDR3 runs to 14 residues.

This clone was recorded at least ten times. The chain combines TRBV19 with TRBJ2-1; 7 bases map to TRBD2. Trimming at V came to 3 bases and at J to 6 bases, leaving 5 bases not matched to a gene. Germline lookup yields CDR1 LNHDA and CDR2 SQIVND (reference sequence). The CDR3 covers 14 residues. CDR3: CASSIAGAFNEQFF. Written as DNA, the CDR3 is TGTGCCAGTAGTATTGCGGGAGCGTTCAATGAGCAGTTCTTC.

This clone showed up many times. The chain is built from TRBV28 and TRBJ1-2; D is possibly TRBD1 (6 bases). The germline V and J ends were trimmed by 5 bases and 3 bases, with 16 bases remaining between them. CDR1 and CDR2 (germline): MDHEN, SYDVKM. There are 15 residues in the CDR3. Here the CDR3 DNA reads TGTGCCAGCAGTCCGGAGGACAGACACTACTATGGCTACACCTTC. Translating it yields CASSPEDRHYYGYTF.

This clone was seen repeatedly, ten times or more. The rearrangement joins TRBV6-1 to TRBJ2-3, with unresolved D. V gave up 11 bases and J gave up 0 bases, with 12 bases separating them. Germline V gene sequence: CDR1 MNHNS, CDR2 SASEGT. The CDR3 length is 13 residues. The CDR3 DNA sequence: TGTGCCGGATCGTCGACTAGCACAGATACGCAGTATTTT. Translating it yields CAGSSTSTDTQYF.

There are many counts of this clone. Other nucleotide sequences in the sample specify the same CDR3. The chain employs TRBV5-1 and TRBJ2-7; no clear D gene. Germline CDR1 SGHRS, CDR2 YFSETQ. The CDR3 has 15 amino acids. The ends were cut back, 0 bases at V and 5 bases at J, with 15 bases in the middle. CDR3 sequence reads: CASSLAGSGVHEQYF. CDR3 coding DNA: TGCGCCAGCAGCTTGGCCGGATCAGGTGTTCACGAGCAGTACTTC. Using reference TRBV5-1 and TRBJ2-7 for the parts outside the CDR3, the full variable domain is KAGVTQTPRYLIKTRGQQVTLSCSPISGHRSVSWYQQTPGQGLQFLFEYFSETQRNKGNFPGRFSGRQFSNSRSEMNVSTLELGDSALYLCASSLAGSGVHEQYFGPGTRLTVT.

This clone was seen at least ten times. Other DNA sequences in the same sample also yield this CDR3. Here the CDR3 reads CASSLEGQGGSPLHF. CDR3 nucleotides: TGTGCCAGCAGCTTAGAGGGGCAGGGTGGTTCACCCCTCCACTTT. The V and J genes are TRBV7-9 and TRBJ1-6; D possibly corresponds to TRBD1 (5 bases). The CDR3 sequence is 15 residues long. Germline CDR1 and CDR2: SEHNR and FQNEAQ (reference sequence). With 1 base removed from V and 9 bases from J, the gap between germline ends came to 13 bases. Combining the CDR3 with reference TRBV7-9 and TRBJ1-6 gives the whole variable domain DTGVSQNPRHKITKRGQNVTFRCDPISEHNRLYWYRQTLGQGPEFLTYFQNEAQLEKSRLLSDRFSAERPKGSFSTLEIQRTEQGDSAMYLCASSLEGQGGSPLHFGNGTRLTVT.

The table lists this clone with many counts. The V call is TRBV4-2, the J call TRBJ2-2; D ambiguous. This CDR3 has 14 residues. Trimming stripped 3 bases from V and 6 bases from J, with 11 bases between. Germline V CDR1 and CDR2: LGHNA, YNFKEQ. The CDR3 here is CASSHPEVPGELFF. The DNA for the CDR3 is TGTGCCAGCAGCCACCCAGAAGTACCCGGGGAGCTGTTTTTT.

Ten or more counts support this clone. This chain links TRBV2 with TRBJ2-6, with D possibly being TRBD1 (6 bases). This CDR3 is 20 amino acids long. Germline values: CDR1 SNHLY, CDR2 FYNNEI. Between the trimmed V and J ends, which lost 2 bases and 0 bases, there was a span of 20 bases. The CDR3 DNA is TGTGCCAGCAGTGAAATTCAGGTGTACAGGGCTAGCTCTGGGGCCAACGTCCTGACTTTC. This encodes CASSEIQVYRASSGANVLTF. The variable domain in full, with the rest retrieved from reference TRBV2 and TRBJ2-6, is EPEVTQTPSHQVTQMGQEVILRCVPISNHLYFYWYRQILGQKVEFLVSFYNNEISEKSEIFDDQFSVERPDGSNFTLKIRSTKLEDSAMYFCASSEIQVYRASSGANVLTFGAGSRLTVL.

This clone showed up many times. The germline gene is not matched at one end of the junction; a read error may be the cause. The rearrangement uses TRBV4-1 and TRBJ2-1; D is ambiguous. The germline CDR1 and CDR2 sequences are MGHRA and YSYEKL. This CDR3 is 12 amino acids long. The CDR3 DNA follows: TGCGCCAGCAGCAAAGACCTCAATGAGCAGTTCTTC. This codes for CASSKDLNEQFF.

The table lists this clone with many counts. CDR3 loop: CAISILAGSYNEQFF. CDR3 nucleotides: TGTGCCATCAGCATACTAGCGGGGTCCTACAATGAGCAGTTCTTC. The V gene is TRBV10-3, the J gene TRBJ2-1; 10 bases are shared with TRBD2. Trimming took 6 bases from V and 1 from J; bases not matched to a gene: 3. The germline CDR1 and CDR2 sequences are ENHRY and SYGVKD. There are 15 residues in the CDR3.

In its sample, this clone was seen many times. The chain employs TRBV7-3 and TRBJ2-1; D is uncertain. V dropped 2 bases and J dropped 4 bases, with 12 bases sitting between them. Germline CDR1 reads SGHTA; CDR2 reads FQGTGA. The CDR3 sequence is 15 residues long. For the CDR3, the DNA is TGTGCCAGCAGCTTAGACGGGTCCCAGTACAATGAGCAGTTCTTC. It encodes CASSLDGSQYNEQFF.

This clone has at least ten counts. V gene TRBV7-8 combines with J gene TRBJ2-1, with D possibly matching TRBD2 (6 bases). This CDR3 has 14 amino acids. With 3 bases removed from V and 7 bases from J, the gap between germline ends came to 13 bases. The germline V gene has CDR1 SGHVS and CDR2 FQNEAQ. CDR3 amino acids: CASSLGGNQNEQFF. The DNA of the CDR3 is TGTGCCAGCAGCTTGGGCGGGAACCAGAATGAGCAGTTCTTC. The whole variable domain, filled in from reference TRBV7-8 and TRBJ2-1, reads GAGVSQSPRYKVAKRGQDVALRCDPISGHVSLFWYQQALGQGPEFLTYFQNEAQLDKSGLPSDRFFAERPEGSVSTLKIQRTQQEDSAVYLCASSLGGNQNEQFFGPGTRLTVL.

This clone was recorded at least ten times. The genes are TRBV11-2 and TRBJ2-3, with TRBD2 matching 9 bases. In germline, CDR1 is SGHAT, CDR2 FQNNGV. With V trimmed by 3 bases and J by 7 bases, 8 bases remained unmatched. CDR3 length: 15 residues. The DNA of the CDR3 is TGTGCCAGCAGCTTGGAAGCGGGAGGCGGGTATACGCAGTATTTT. Its translation is CASSLEAGGGYTQYF.

The sample holds a few counts of this clone. Given a much more abundant clone one base away, this may be a read error. Other DNA sequences in this specimen translate into the identical CDR3. This chain uses TRBV9 with TRBJ2-1, with 14 bases fitting TRBD2. Germline values: CDR1 SGDLS, CDR2 YYNGEE. The CDR3 is 18 residues long. Losses at the gene ends were 5 bases for V and 8 bases for J; bases not matched to a gene: 15. Written as DNA, the CDR3 is TGTGCCAGCAGTACCCGTAGGGGACTAGCGGGAGCGTGGGATGAGCAGTTCTTC. It is translated as CASSTRRGLAGAWDEQFF.

Ten or more counts support this clone. This chain joins TRBV23-1 and TRBJ2-7; tentatively, D is TRBD1 (6 bases). TRBV23-1 is annotated as an ORF whose role is uncertain. The CDR3 has 13 amino acids. The V and J ends lost 0 bases and 6 bases respectively, with 9 bases between them. Here the CDR3 DNA reads TGCGCCAGCAGTCAATCGCAGGGGTGCGAGCAGTACTTC. The encoded protein is CASSQSQGCEQYF.

Ten or more counts support this clone. This rearrangement joins TRBV7-8 to TRBJ2-7; 8 nucleotides agree with TRBD1. The CDR3 has 17 residues. The germline gives CDR1 SGHVS, CDR2 FQNEAQ. Trimming removed 1 base from V and 6 bases from J; junction bases left unmatched: 14. The CDR3 protein is CASSLVIKTGGFGEQYF. The CDR3 DNA reads TGTGCCAGCAGCTTAGTAATAAAAACAGGGGGATTCGGCGAGCAGTACTTC.

This clone has ten or more counts. The rearrangement joins TRBV7-9 to TRBJ2-2; 7 bases agree with TRBD2. This CDR3 has 14 residues. V was clipped by 6 bases and J by 7 bases; unmatched bases: 8. Germline V CDR1 and CDR2: SEHNR, FQNEAQ (reference sequence). CDR3 sequence: CASRSSGVGGELFF. DNA for the CDR3: TGTGCCAGCAGGTCGAGCGGGGTCGGCGGGGAGCTGTTTTTT.

The sample holds many counts of this clone. The chain combines TRBV19 with TRBJ2-1; 9 bases align to TRBD2. The CDR3 has 16 residues. The germline V gene encodes CDR1 LNHDA and CDR2 SQIVND (reference sequence). V lost 4 bases and J lost 0; bases outside the gene matches: 4. CDR3: CASSKGSGSSYNEQFF. CDR3 in DNA: TGTGCCAGTAGTAAGGGTAGCGGGAGCTCCTACAATGAGCAGTTCTTC.

This clone was counted ten times or more. The chain links TRBV28 to TRBJ1-5; weak D call: TRBD1 (6 bases). The CDR3 is 16 amino acids. Germline CDR1 and CDR2: MDHEN and SYDVKM. V was pared by 3 bases and J by 5 bases, with 17 bases between. This chain's CDR3 is CASSFLHRVGDQPQHF. CDR3 coding DNA: TGTGCCAGCAGTTTCCTACACAGGGTGGGTGATCAGCCCCAGCATTTT.

This clone was counted only a few times. The J gene is TRBJ2-5, the V gene TRBV18, with D tentatively TRBD2 (5 bases). V was cut by 3 bases and J by 1 base, with 6 bases left in between. Germline V gene sequence: CDR1 KGHSH, CDR2 LQKENI. This CDR3 comprises 13 residues. The DNA of the CDR3 is TGTGCCAGCTCACCGGGGAGCCAAGAGACCCAGTACTTC. Translating it yields CASSPGSQETQYF.

A remark on this clone: A single base separates this from a much larger clone, so it may be a read error. The J gene is TRBJ2-7, the V gene TRBV27; maybe TRBD2 (5 bases). The CDR3 runs to 19 residues. Germline assignment: CDR1 MNHEY and CDR2 SMNVEV (reference sequence). The CDR3 DNA reads TGTGCCAGCAGTTTATTCTCACCGGGAAGGACCCGACCGGCCTACGAGCGGTACTTC. Translating gives CASSLFSPGRTRPAYERYF.

This sequence joins TRBV14 and TRBJ2-1, with TRBD2 matching over 7 bases. V lost 0 bases to trimming and J lost 4 bases; unmatched junction nucleotides: 12. This CDR3 is built from 18 residues. Germline loops: CDR1 SGHDN, CDR2 FVKESK. CDR3 sequence (DNA): TGTGCCAGCAGCCAAGATCTCACTAGCGAGGACTCATACAATGAGCAGTTCTTC. This gives the protein CASSQDLTSEDSYNEQFF.

This clone was detected many times. The J gene is TRBJ2-3, the V gene TRBV19, with a weak D call TRBD2 (5 bases). This CDR3 comprises 14 residues. Germline V CDR1 and CDR2: LNHDA, SQIVND (reference sequence). The V and J ends lost 5 bases and 1 base respectively, with 10 bases between them. The chain's CDR3 is CASSFGKGTDTQYF. The CDR3 bases are TGTGCCAGTAGTTTCGGGAAAGGCACAGATACGCAGTATTTT.

This clone was recorded at least ten times. This chain joins TRBV11-2 and TRBJ2-7, with TRBD2 as a possible D gene (5 bases). V was clipped by 5 bases and J by 3 bases, with 17 bases between them. The V gene's germline CDR1 is SGHAT and CDR2 FQNNGV. The CDR3 is made up of 15 amino acids. CDR3 in amino acids: CASSAVSSGYYEQYF. The DNA for the CDR3 is TGTGCCAGCAGCGCCGTCTCGTCGGGGTACTACGAGCAGTACTTC.